This passage covers 10 T cell receptor beta chains from one sample sequenced in a study of molecular identifiers for immune sequencing clone quantification. TCRdb independently ran MiXCR on the PCR reads; one entry per CDR3 protein. The sample has about half a million distinct CDR3 sequences; about 25% are singletons. Material for sequencing was naive CD8+ T cells from blood, with Jurkat cell RNA spiked in. Indicated subset: FACS-sorted CD8+CD4-CCR7+CD45RA+ naive T cells. The source is a human donor in good health. Some libraries in this study had Jurkat cell RNA spiked in.

This clonotype was recorded many times. The chain uses TRBV7-2 and TRBJ1-5; perhaps TRBD1 as D (6 bases). Per the germline V gene, CDR1 is SGHTA and CDR2 is FQGNSA. This CDR3 is built from 17 residues. The ends were cut back, 4 bases at V and 5 bases at J, with 21 bases in the middle. The CDR3 nucleotides read TGTGCCAGCAGCTCCAACGAGGAGGCAGGGGATTATCAGCCCCAGCATTTT. This gives the protein CASSSNEEAGDYQPQHF.

This clonotype was seen only a few times. J is TRBJ2-7 and V is TRBV27, with a tentative D call TRBD1 (6 bases). The CDR3 is 14 amino acids. Trimming removed 5 bases from V and 3 bases from J, with 14 bases in between. Germline values: CDR1 MNHEY, CDR2 SMNVEV (reference sequence). CDR3 residues: CASSRTGNYYEQYF. As DNA, the CDR3 is TGTGCCAGCAGTCGCACAGGGAATTACTACGAGCAGTACTTC.

This clonotype was seen repeatedly, ten times or more. This chain links TRBV4-1 with TRBJ2-7; no firm D call. Trimming shortened V by 1 base and J by 7 bases, and 11 bases separated the two germline ends. From germline, CDR1 is MGHRA and CDR2 YSYEKL. The CDR3 length is 13 residues. CDR3: CASSQVTFREQYF. The CDR3 DNA follows: TGCGCCAGCAGCCAAGTTACCTTTAGGGAGCAGTACTTC.

This chain links TRBV6-1 with TRBJ2-1; 9 bases line up with TRBD1. V lost 5 bases and J lost 7; bases outside the gene matches: 6. CDR3 length equals 14 residues. Germline V CDR1 and CDR2: MNHNS, SASEGT. The CDR3 coding sequence is TGTGCCAGCAGTCCCTTGGGACAGGGTAATGAGCAGTTCTTC. Translation: CASSPLGQGNEQFF.

At least ten counts were recorded for this clonotype. The chain links TRBV6-5 to TRBJ2-7; 7 positions agree with TRBD1. The V segment lost 5 bases and the J segment 0 bases; nucleotides outside the gene matches: 19. This CDR3 is 19 amino acids long. CDR1 MNHEY and CDR2 SVGAGI come from the germline V gene. CDR3 region: CASSTRQGGPWRSSYEQYF. CDR3 DNA sequence: TGTGCCAGCAGTACAAGACAGGGCGGTCCCTGGAGGAGCTCCTACGAGCAGTACTTC.

This clonotype was picked up many times. The chain has TRBV4-3 and TRBJ2-7; D gene unclear. V lost 0 bases, J lost 2 bases, and 5 bases lay in between. The germline V gene has CDR1 LGHNA and CDR2 YSLEER. The CDR3 extends over 13 amino acids. In nucleotides, the CDR3 is TGCGCCAGCAGCCAAGACTGGGCCTACGAGCAGTACTTC. Its protein is CASSQDWAYEQYF.

The chain is built from TRBV29-1 and TRBJ2-1; possible D gene TRBD1, 5 bases. Looked up from germline, CDR1 is SQVTM and CDR2 is ANQGSEA. Trimming pared 1 base from V and 7 bases from J, leaving 8 bases between. The CDR3 sequence is 12 residues long. CDR3 protein: CSVEVSGNEQFF. CDR3 sequence (DNA): TGCAGCGTTGAAGTATCAGGGAATGAGCAGTTCTTC.

This chain links TRBV29-1 with TRBJ2-7, with D tentatively TRBD1 (5 bases). Trimming cost V 6 bases and J 0 bases, with 12 bases left between them. Germline loops: CDR1 SQVTM, CDR2 ANQGSEA. This CDR3 region has 13 residues. The CDR3 region is CSVIGHSSYEQYF. The CDR3 DNA is TGCAGCGTGATCGGACATAGCTCCTACGAGCAGTACTTC.

This clonotype has a handful of counts. The rearrangement links TRBV21-1 to TRBJ1-5; TRBD1 is taken as the D call from the table, unchecked against the DNA. TRBV21-1 is a known pseudogene. The CDR3 contains 18 residues. The CDR3 DNA sequence: TGTGCCAGCAGCCTGAACCGGGCCCCGGGGAGTAGCAATCAGCCCCAGCATTTT. It codes for CASSLNRAPGSSNQPQHF.

A single count supports this clonotype. This may be a read error, as it is one base from a much larger clone. The chain combines TRBV6-5 with TRBJ2-2, with 7 nucleotides matching TRBD1. The germline CDR1 and CDR2 sequences are MNHEY and SVGAGI. The CDR3 is 14 residues long. For the CDR3, the DNA is TGTCCCAGCACCTGGACAGGTGGTACCGGGGAGCTGTTTTTT. Its protein is CPSTWTGGTGELFF.